Listed below are T cell receptor beta chains from one sample, sequenced in a study of T-cell memory formation after mild COVID-19. TCRdb reprocessed the 5' RACE reads with MiXCR, giving one entry per CDR3 protein. The sample lists roughly 600,000 distinct CDR3 sequences; 18% were seen once. The specimen sequenced was PBMCs or a T cell subset sorted from them (not recorded which). These TCRs come from an adult woman who had mild COVID-19 (a few samples of this study predate the infection). Cell type and time point are not known. Each CDR3 is given with its conserved first and last residue. A D gene is named only where the DNA matches it firmly. The listing skips clone size in some rows; elsewhere it reads once, few, many or a size class.

D | size | J | V | CDR3 | DNA
TRBD2 | few | TRBJ2-7 | TRBV7-9 | CASQDGRRAYEQYF | TGTGCCAGCCAGGACGGGAGGAGGGCCTACGAGCAGTACTTC
- | few | TRBJ2-7 | TRBV4-1 | CASSQGGSIREQYF | TGCGCCAGCAGCCAAGGGGGTAGTATCCGCGAGCAGTACTTC
- | few | TRBJ1-1 | TRBV7-9 | CASSLRGPLKNTEAFF | TGTGCCAGCAGCTTGCGAGGACCCCTAAAGAACACTGAAGCTTTCTTT
TRBD2 | - | TRBJ2-3 | TRBV5-1 | CASSRTAGGSTDTQYF | TGCGCCAGCTCCCGAACCGCGGGAGGTAGCACAGATACGCAGTATTTT
TRBD2 | few | TRBJ2-7 | TRBV30 | CAWSVALGGDYEQYF | TGTGCCTGGAGTGTAGCCTTGGGAGGGGACTACGAGCAGTACTTC
TRBD2 | - | TRBJ2-7 | TRBV11-3 | CASSSGLAVYEQYF | TGTGCCAGCAGCTCGGGACTAGCTGTCTACGAGCAGTACTTC
- | - | TRBJ1-6 | TRBV27 | CASSLTGEEYNSPLHF | TGTGCCAGCAGTTTAACGGGGGAGGAATATAATTCACCCCTCCACTTT
- | - | TRBJ1-1 | TRBV6-5 | CASSYSKGALNTEAFF | TGTGCCAGCAGTTACTCGAAAGGGGCCCTGAACACTGAAGCTTTCTTT
- | few | TRBJ1-6 | TRBV12-3/TRBV12-4 | CASSLSVFPLHF | TGTGCCAGCAGTTTATCGGTGTTTCCCCTCCACTTT
- | - | TRBJ1-2 | TRBV6-1 | CASSEIDGYGYTF | TGTGCCAGCAGTGAAATTGACGGCTATGGCTACACCTTC
TRBD2 | - | TRBJ2-7 | TRBV7-2 | CASSSQPLTSGREEQYF | TGTGCCAGCAGCTCCCAACCCCTGACTAGCGGTAGGGAGGAGCAGTACTTC
- | - | TRBJ2-2 | TRBV29-1 | CSASPRGSTGELFF | TGCAGCGCAAGTCCGAGGGGGAGCACCGGGGAGCTGTTTTTT
- | few | TRBJ1-1 | TRBV5-1 | CASSEGVNTEAFF | TGCGCCAGTAGCGAGGGGGTGAACACTGAAGCTTTCTTT
- | - | TRBJ2-7 | TRBV7-2 | CASSLGPATEQYF | TGTGCCAGCAGCTTGGGCCCCGCGACCGAGCAGTACTTC
- | - | TRBJ2-4 | TRBV29-1 | CSVVVMSRAKNIQYF | TGCAGCGTTGTGGTTATGAGCAGAGCCAAAAACATTCAGTACTTC
- | few | TRBJ1-6 | TRBV14 | CASSHLGKRDSPLHF | TGTGCCAGCAGCCACCTGGGGAAGAGGGATTCACCCCTCCACTTT
- | few | TRBJ1-1 | TRBV18 | CASSPHGGPVNTEAFF | TGTGCCAGCTCACCGCACGGGGGGCCCGTGAACACTGAAGCTTTCTTT
- | - | TRBJ2-7 | TRBV29-1 | CSVEEGYEQYF | TGCAGCGTTGAAGAGGGTTACGAGCAGTACTTC
TRBD2 | few | TRBJ2-1 | TRBV29-1 | CSAPTGLAGDNEQFF | TGCAGCGCTCCCACCGGACTAGCGGGAGATAATGAGCAGTTCTTC
TRBD2 | - | TRBJ2-1 | TRBV30 | CAWTGTSGRADEQFF | TGTGCCTGGACCGGGACTAGCGGGAGGGCCGATGAGCAGTTCTTC
- | few | TRBJ2-7 | TRBV9 | CASTLYPRASEEGLYEQYF | TGTGCCAGCACTTTATACCCCCGGGCTAGCGAAGAGGGCTTATACGAGCAGTACTTC
TRBD1 | - | TRBJ2-7 | TRBV4-3 | CASSHAPPGQGTYEQYF | TGCGCCAGCAGCCATGCCCCCCCGGGACAGGGGACCTACGAGCAGTACTTC
TRBD2 | - | TRBJ2-7 | TRBV7-2 | CASSWRGTSVHEQYF | TGTGCCAGCAGCTGGCGTGGGACTAGCGTCCACGAGCAGTACTTC
TRBD1 | - | TRBJ1-1 | TRBV10-3 | CATRRDREATEAFF | TGTGCCACCCGGAGGGACAGGGAGGCCACTGAAGCTTTCTTT
TRBD2 | few | TRBJ2-1 | TRBV9 | CASSVEASGGIYEQFF | TGTGCCAGCAGCGTAGAGGCTAGCGGGGGGATCTATGAGCAGTTCTTC
TRBD1 | few | TRBJ2-3 | TRBV18 | CASSTRQGSTDTQYF | TGTGCCAGCTCAACCCGACAGGGAAGCACAGATACGCAGTATTTT
TRBD2 | many | TRBJ2-1 | TRBV12-3/TRBV12-4 | CASSLKTSGRPNEQFF | TGTGCCAGCAGTTTAAAAACTAGCGGGAGACCCAATGAGCAGTTCTTC
- | - | TRBJ2-7 | TRBV20-1 | CSAQGPTGLGYEQYF | TGCAGTGCCCAGGGGCCTACAGGGCTTGGCTACGAGCAGTACTTC
TRBD1 | - | TRBJ2-4 | TRBV4-1 | CASSQVGQVFPKNIQYF | TGCGCCAGCAGCCAAGTAGGACAGGTCTTCCCTAAAAACATTCAGTACTTC
TRBD1 | few | TRBJ2-7 | TRBV24-1 | CATSDRTGAGSYEQYF | TGTGCCACCAGTGATCGGACAGGGGCAGGCTCCTACGAGCAGTACTTC
- | - | TRBJ2-7 | TRBV6-5 | CASSYGQKTYEQYF | TGTGCCAGCAGTTACGGACAGAAAACCTACGAGCAGTACTTC
TRBD2 | few | TRBJ2-1 | TRBV5-5 | CASSLGTSGSTEQFF | TGTGCCAGCAGCTTGGGGACTAGCGGGAGCACTGAGCAGTTCTTC
- | few | TRBJ1-2 | TRBV20-1 | CSARTLYGYTF | TGCAGTGCTCGGACGCTTTATGGCTACACCTTC
TRBD1 | few | TRBJ2-7 | TRBV7-6 | CASRNGNDGDRGSYEQYF | TGTGCCAGCAGAAACGGAAATGACGGAGACAGGGGCTCCTACGAGCAGTACTTC
TRBD1 | - | TRBJ2-1 | TRBV6-6 | CASRTTGSWYNEQFF | TGTGCCAGCAGGACGACAGGGTCTTGGTACAATGAGCAGTTCTTC
TRBD1 | few | TRBJ1-6 | TRBV10-3 | CAISGEGARNSPLHF | TGTGCCATCAGTGGTGAGGGGGCGCGGAATTCACCCCTCCACTTT
- | many | TRBJ2-7 | TRBV5-1 | CASSLVPGAYEQYF | TGCGCCAGCAGCTTGGTTCCAGGGGCCTACGAGCAGTACTTC
TRBD2 | - | TRBJ2-7 | TRBV4-2 | CASSQEFSGTYEQYF | TGTGCCAGCAGCCAAGAATTTAGCGGGACCTACGAGCAGTACTTC
- | many | TRBJ2-6 | TRBV9 | CASGGTGANVLTF | TGTGCCAGCGGTGGGACTGGGGCCAACGTCCTGACTTTC
- | few | TRBJ1-2 | TRBV27 | CASSYPGEGYTF | TGTGCCAGCAGTTACCCGGGGGAGGGCTACACCTTC
- | few | TRBJ2-7 | TRBV18 | CASSPPGHYEQYF | TGTGCCAGCTCTCCGCCGGGACACTACGAGCAGTACTTC
- | few | TRBJ2-1 | TRBV27 | CASSYTGGGEQFF | TGTGCCAGCAGTTACACGGGTGGGGGTGAGCAGTTCTTC
- | - | TRBJ2-5 | TRBV21-1 | CASATSETRGIGGWETQYF | TGTGCCAGCGCAACCTCCGAAACAAGGGGAATTGGAGGGTGGGAGACCCAGTACTTC
- | few | TRBJ2-1 | TRBV5-6 | CASSLGVEFLQFF | TGTGCCAGCAGCTTGGGTGTAGAGTTCCTGCAGTTCTTC
- | few | TRBJ2-3 | TRBV3-1 | CASSQGLPPADTQYF | TGTGCCAGCAGCCAGGGACTGCCCCCCGCAGATACGCAGTATTTT
- | few | TRBJ2-1 | TRBV6-5 | CASINRGSFTYNEQFF | TGTGCCAGCATTAATAGGGGGAGTTTCACCTACAATGAGCAGTTCTTC
- | - | TRBJ2-5 | TRBV4-3 | CASSPVGGGGGAQYF | TGCGCCAGCAGCCCCGTAGGCGGGGGCGGTGGGGCCCAGTACTTC
- | - | TRBJ2-1 | TRBV7-2 | CASSLDLTTSSYNEQFF | TGTGCCAGCAGCTTAGACTTAACTACGAGCTCCTACAATGAGCAGTTCTTC
- | few | TRBJ2-3 | TRBV4-1 | CASSQVVTVGFNTDTQYF | TGCGCCAGCAGCCAAGTTGTGACGGTTGGCTTTAACACAGATACGCAGTATTTT
- | - | TRBJ1-1 | TRBV29-1 | CSAISYRTAEAFF | TGCAGCGCCATTTCCTATCGAACGGCTGAAGCTTTCTTT
- | - | TRBJ2-7 | TRBV5-1 | CASSLGTDFTYEQYF | TGCGCCAGCAGCTTGGGAACAGACTTTACCTACGAGCAGTACTTC
- | many | TRBJ2-1 | TRBV9 | CASSSGIGSHEQFF | TGTGCCAGCAGCTCGGGGATCGGGAGTCATGAGCAGTTCTTC
TRBD2 | - | TRBJ2-1 | TRBV5-1 | CASSLLAGEYNEQFF | TGCGCCAGCAGCTTACTAGCGGGGGAATACAATGAGCAGTTCTTC
- | few | TRBJ1-1 | TRBV5-1 | CASSLAWTANTEAFF | TGCGCCAGCAGCTTGGCGTGGACAGCGAACACTGAAGCTTTCTTT
TRBD1 | few | TRBJ1-1 | TRBV7-9 | CASSILGQGNTEAFF | TGTGCCAGCAGCATACTCGGACAGGGGAACACTGAAGCTTTCTTT